Listed here are 10 T cell receptor beta chains from one sample, sequenced in a study of blood T cell repertoires in COVID-19. The method was immunoSEQ multiplex PCR; TCRdb's version includes in-frame clones alone and lacks a portion of them. The data contain approximately 440,000 clones, 88% of them singletons. The source material was peripheral blood. Receptors originate from a woman between 45 and 65 years old with COVID-19, enrolled during active disease.

This chain uses TRBV29-1 with TRBJ2-1; TRBD1 matches at 9 bases. CDR3 length: 14 amino acids. Germline values: CDR1 SQVTM, CDR2 ANQGSEA. The J segment lost 9 bases and the V segment lost 7 bases, leaving 13 bases of the junction unmatched. CDR3 amino acids: CSARSDRGGGEQFF. The CDR3 DNA follows: TGCAGCGCCCGATCGGACAGGGGAGGAGGTGAGCAGTTCTTC.

The rearrangement links TRBV5-1 to TRBJ2-7; D may be TRBD2 (6 bases). The CDR3 runs 12 residues. Deletions cut 3 bases from V and 10 bases from J, with 14 bases between. CDR1 and CDR2 from the germline V gene are SGHRS and YFSETQ. CDR3 protein: CASSWGGEEQYF. The CDR3 DNA reads TGCGCCAGCAGCTGGGGCGGGGAGGAACAGTACTTC. Variable domain in full (rest from reference TRBV5-1 and TRBJ2-7): KAGVTQTPRYLIKTRGQQVTLSCSPISGHRSVSWYQQTPGQGLQFLFEYFSETQRNKGNFPGRFSGRQFSNSRSEMNVSTLELGDSALYLCASSWGGEEQYFGPGTRLTVT.

This rearrangement joins TRBV7-3 to TRBJ1-1; TRBD1 matches 8 bases. The germline gives CDR1 SGHTA, CDR2 FQGTGA. The CDR3 spans 13 residues. V was pared by 5 bases and J by 5 bases, with 4 bases of the junction left unmatched. As DNA, the CDR3 is TGTGCCAGCAGCCCGACAGGGGAAACTGAAGCTTTCTTT. This translates into CASSPTGETEAFF.

This clone was detected a few times. The chain recombines TRBV18 with TRBJ1-1; possibly TRBD1 for D (5 bases). The CDR3 covers 16 residues. V was shortened by 1 base and J by 4 bases, with 16 bases between the two germline ends. CDR1 KGHSH and CDR2 LQKENI come from the germline V gene. The CDR3 coding sequence is TGTGCCAGCTCACCACTGGGCGGACGGGGGAGCACTGAAGCTTTCTTT. It is translated as CASSPLGGRGSTEAFF.

The chain couples TRBV19 to TRBJ2-2; D is uncertain. The CDR3 length is 15 residues. Germline loops: CDR1 LNHDA, CDR2 SQIVND (reference sequence). Trimming took 1 base from V and 4 from J, leaving 10 bases between them. For the CDR3, the DNA is TGTGCCAGTAGTATAGTGGAACAGACCACCGGGGAGCTGTTTTTT. Its protein product is CASSIVEQTTGELFF.

This clone has just one count. The V call is TRBV6-1, the J call TRBJ1-4; 7 bases align to TRBD1. Trimming removed 3 bases from V and 14 bases from J; junction bases left unmatched: 12. CDR3 size: 14 residues. Germline V gives CDR1 MNHNS, CDR2 SASEGT. CDR3 DNA: TGTGCCAGCAGTGATGGGGGAGACAGGGTGGGGCTGTTTTTT. Its protein product is CASSDGGDRVGLFF.

The chain joins TRBV27 to TRBJ1-2, with 8 bases aligning to TRBD1. The V and J ends lost 5 bases and 2 bases, in that order; junction bases with no gene match: 7. Germline CDR1 reads MNHEY; CDR2 reads SMNVEV (reference sequence). The CDR3 sequence is 15 residues long. Here the CDR3 DNA reads TGTGCCAGCAGTAAGGGGACAGGAAGCAACTATGGCTACACCTTC. Encoded protein: CASSKGTGSNYGYTF.

The V gene is TRBV5-4, the J gene TRBJ1-2; D not certain. Germline CDR1 is SGHNT and CDR2 is YYREEE (reference sequence). CDR3 length equals 13 residues. With 1 base removed from V and 8 bases from J, the gap between germline ends came to 12 bases. CDR3 nucleotides: TGTGCCAGCAGCTTGTTGGGCATCTCGGGCTACACCTTC. Protein: CASSLLGISGYTF. Together with reference TRBV5-4 and TRBJ1-2, the CDR3 gives the full variable domain: ETGVTQSPTHLIKTRGQQVTLRCSSQSGHNTVSWYQQALGQGPQFIFQYYREEENGRGNFPPRFSGLQFPNYSSELNVNALELDDSALYLCASSLLGISGYTFGSGTRLTVV.

This clone was counted between two and nine times. V gene TRBV11-1 combines with J gene TRBJ2-7, with 9 bases fitting TRBD2. Germline CDR1 and CDR2: SGHAT and FQDESV (reference sequence). The ends lost 1 base at V and 7 bases at J; junction bases unmatched: 11. This CDR3 is 16 amino acids long. The chain's CDR3 is CASSLGPRGGAREQYF. CDR3 sequence (DNA): TGTGCCAGCAGCTTAGGCCCCCGCGGGGGGGCGAGGGAGCAGTACTTC.

This chain connects TRBV2 to TRBJ2-3, with TRBD1 matching 7 bases. Germline CDR1 is SNHLY and CDR2 is FYNNEI. V shed 8 bases and J 5 bases; nucleotides not matched to a gene: 10. The CDR3 sequence is 14 residues long. Here the CDR3 reads CASGQWTGEDTQYF. The CDR3 coding sequence is TGTGCCAGCGGGCAGTGGACAGGCGAAGATACGCAGTATTTT.